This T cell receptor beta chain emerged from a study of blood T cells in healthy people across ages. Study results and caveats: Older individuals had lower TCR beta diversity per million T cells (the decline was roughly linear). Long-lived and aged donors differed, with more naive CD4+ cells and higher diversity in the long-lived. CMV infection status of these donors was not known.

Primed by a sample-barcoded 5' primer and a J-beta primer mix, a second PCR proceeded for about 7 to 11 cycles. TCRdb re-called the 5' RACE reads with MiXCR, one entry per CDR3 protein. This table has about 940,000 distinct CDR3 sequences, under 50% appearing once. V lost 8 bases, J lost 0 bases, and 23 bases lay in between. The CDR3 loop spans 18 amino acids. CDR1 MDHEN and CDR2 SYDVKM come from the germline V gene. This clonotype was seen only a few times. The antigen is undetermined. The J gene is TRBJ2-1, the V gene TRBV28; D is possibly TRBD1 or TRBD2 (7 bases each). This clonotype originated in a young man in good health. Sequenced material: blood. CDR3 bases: TGTGCCAGCGAGTTTAGGGCAGGGGGGGGTAGCTCCTACAATGAGCAGTTCTTC. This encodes CASEFRAGGGSSYNEQFF.